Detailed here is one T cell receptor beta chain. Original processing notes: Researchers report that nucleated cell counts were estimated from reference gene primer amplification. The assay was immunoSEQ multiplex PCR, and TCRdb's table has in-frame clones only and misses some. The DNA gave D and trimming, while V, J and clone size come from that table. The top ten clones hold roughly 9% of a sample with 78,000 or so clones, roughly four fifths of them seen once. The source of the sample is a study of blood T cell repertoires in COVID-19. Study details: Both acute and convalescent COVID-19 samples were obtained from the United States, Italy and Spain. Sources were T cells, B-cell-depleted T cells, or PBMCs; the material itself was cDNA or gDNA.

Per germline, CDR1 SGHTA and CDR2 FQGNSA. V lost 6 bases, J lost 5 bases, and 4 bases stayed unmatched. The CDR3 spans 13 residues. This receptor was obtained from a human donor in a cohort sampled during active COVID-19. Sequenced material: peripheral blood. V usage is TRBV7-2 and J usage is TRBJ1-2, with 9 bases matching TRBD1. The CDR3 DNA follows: TGTGCCAGCAGTCCGGGGACAGGGTATGGCTACACCTTC. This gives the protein CASSPGTGYGYTF.